Presented here are 24 T cell receptor beta chains from one specimen sequenced in a study of T cells in Graves' hyperthyroidism and ophthalmopathy (dated by TCRdb to between 2019 and 2020). Libraries came from multiplex PCR. TCRdb lists the instrument as Illumina HiSeq 2000. The TCR beta CDR3 regions were amplified from the RNA transcripts. For the first round of RT-PCR on the TCR CDR3, the HTBI primer set was used together with the Qiagen OneStep RT-PCR kit. TCRdb trimmed the raw reads at Q25, called clones with MiXCR and kept productive beta chains. All rows with the same CDR3 protein become a single entry with the most common DNA and genes. This sample is represented by 500,000 to 650,000 distinct CDR3 sequences; 40% to 50% of them were singletons. The top ten constitute 35% to 50% of the sample. Source material: peripheral blood or thyroid tissue (not recorded which). The source is an adult woman with Graves' disease, either hyperthyroidism or ophthalmopathy (not recorded which).

The CDR3: CASSQSLGQPQHF. CDR3 bases: TGTGCCAGCAGCCAATCCCTGGGACAGCCCCAGCATTTT. This rearrangement joins TRBV14 to TRBJ1-5; no definite D call. Trimming cost V 2 bases and J 7 bases, with 9 bases left between them. CDR3 length: 13 amino acids. Germline CDR1 reads SGHDN; CDR2 reads FVKESK.

This clonotype was seen many times. The chain has TRBV27 and TRBJ1-6, with 11 bases aligning to TRBD1. With 7 bases clipped from V and 9 bases from J, the junction kept 5 bases outside the gene matches. The germline V gene has CDR1 MNHEY and CDR2 SMNVEV (reference sequence). CDR3 length: 14 residues. The CDR3 is CASTWTGGTSPLHF. CDR3 bases: TGTGCCAGCACCTGGACAGGGGGCACTTCACCCCTCCACTTT.

V is TRBV5-1 and J is TRBJ2-5; D not certain. V was pared by 0 bases and J by 7 bases, with 16 bases between. The V gene's germline CDR1 is SGHRS and CDR2 YFSETQ. There are 15 residues in the CDR3. Here the CDR3 DNA reads TGCGCCAGCAGCTTGGACTTCAGGAGTTGGGGGACCCAGTACTTC. It codes for CASSLDFRSWGTQYF.

To note about this clonotype: Compared with germline, one end of the junction differs, possibly owing to a read error. The CDR3 is CASSTTGGAGKLFF. The CDR3 coding sequence is TGTGCCAGCAGTACCACAGGGGGCGCCGGGAAACTGTTTTTT. The chain carries TRBV10-3 and TRBJ1-4, with 9 bases fitting TRBD1. CDR3 length: 14 amino acids. Germline assignment: CDR1 ENHRY and CDR2 SYGVKD.

This clonotype occurred a few times. This chain links TRBV28 with TRBJ2-7, with D possibly TRBD1 on 6 matching bases. With 7 bases removed from V and 4 bases from J, the gap between germline ends came to 14 bases. The germline V gene encodes CDR1 MDHEN and CDR2 SYDVKM. This CDR3 has 13 amino acids. The CDR3: CASTTGQEYEQYF. The CDR3 DNA reads TGTGCCAGCACCACGGGACAAGAGTACGAGCAGTACTTC.

This clonotype was picked up many times. J is TRBJ1-4 and V is TRBV7-9; no definite D call. The CDR3 totals 15 residues. Germline V gives CDR1 SEHNR, CDR2 FQNEAQ (reference sequence). The ends were cut back, 4 bases at V and 0 bases at J, with 9 bases in the middle. The CDR3 nucleotides are TGTGCCAGCAGCTCCCGGAGCGCAACTAATGAAAAACTGTTTTTT. Protein: CASSSRSATNEKLFF.

A word on this clonotype: At one end the junction does not follow the germline gene, possibly because of a read error. The chain employs TRBV7-9 and TRBJ2-6, with D uncertain. CDR3 length: 17 residues. Germline V gene sequence: CDR1 SEHNR, CDR2 FQNEAQ (reference sequence). In nucleotides, the CDR3 is TGTGCCAGCAGCCCCCGGGCCAGCAGCTCTGAGGCCAACGTCCTGACTTTC. This sequence encodes CASSPRASSSEANVLTF.

This clonotype was detected only once. A much more abundant neighbour one base away suggests this may be a read error. The chain links TRBV5-5 to TRBJ2-5; unclear D gene. The CDR3 length is 14 residues. Germline CDR1 reads SGHKS; CDR2 reads YYEKEE (reference sequence). The DNA for the CDR3 is TGTGCCAGCAGCCCCGGGCAGATCCAAGAGACCCAGTGCTTC. This translates into CASSPGQIQETQCF.

There are a few counts of this clonotype. CDR3 protein: CSVERSDNYGYTF. In nucleotides, the CDR3 is TGCAGCGTTGAAAGGTCAGATAACTATGGCTACACCTTC. The chain recombines TRBV29-1 with TRBJ1-2; D unclear. Trimming removed 2 bases from V and 1 base from J, with 8 bases in between. The length of the CDR3 is 13 residues. Germline V CDR1 and CDR2: SQVTM, ANQGSEA.

The rearrangement joins TRBV28 to TRBJ2-5; 8 bases match TRBD1. This CDR3 spans 13 amino acids. Germline V CDR1 and CDR2: MDHEN, SYDVKM. Unmatched junction bases numbered 4, after V lost 6 bases and J lost 4 bases. CDR3 amino acids: CASRQTGAETQYF. In DNA form, the CDR3 reads TGTGCCAGCAGACAGACAGGGGCAGAGACCCAGTACTTC.

Here the CDR3 reads CSARPRGLAYEQYF. DNA for the CDR3: TGCAGTGCTAGACCTAGGGGACTTGCCTACGAGCAGTACTTC. The rearrangement links TRBV20-1 to TRBJ2-7; D might be TRBD2 (6 bases). Germline V gives CDR1 DFQATT, CDR2 SNEGSKA (reference sequence). CDR3 length equals 14 residues. The germline V and J ends were trimmed by 2 bases and 2 bases, with 13 bases remaining between them.

This clonotype was detected only a few times. J is TRBJ1-1 and V is TRBV29-1; the D is unclear. The CDR3 runs 12 residues. Germline CDR1 is SQVTM and CDR2 is ANQGSEA. V gave up 5 bases and J gave up 5 bases, with 12 bases separating them. The CDR3 DNA reads TGCAGCGTTACCAGTCCTGCTACTGAAGCTTTCTTT. This codes for CSVTSPATEAFF.

This clonotype showed up just a few times. The chain couples TRBV2 to TRBJ2-5; 10 bases fit TRBD2. This CDR3 has 15 amino acids. Unmatched junction bases numbered 5, after V lost 4 bases and J lost 3 bases. Germline CDR1 reads SNHLY; CDR2 reads FYNNEI. This CDR3 reads CASSARSGREETQYF. Written as DNA, the CDR3 is TGTGCCAGCAGTGCTAGGAGCGGGAGGGAAGAGACCCAGTACTTC.

The chain joins TRBV7-8 to TRBJ2-7; unclear D gene. The CDR3 consists of 13 residues. Trimming took off 0 bases at V and 6 bases at J, with 9 bases between the two ends. Germline V lookup: CDR1 SGHVS, CDR2 FQNEAQ. The CDR3 coding sequence is TGTGCCAGCAGCTTAGCCCTGATCCGCGAGCAGTACTTC. This sequence encodes CASSLALIREQYF.

This clonotype came up many times. The gene calls are TRBV15 and TRBJ1-1; D not certain. CDR3 length: 13 residues. In germline, CDR1 is LNHNV, CDR2 YYDKDF (reference sequence). V lost 0 bases and J 1 base, leaving 3 bases between the germline ends. CDR3 bases: TGTGCCACCAGCAGAGAGAGGAACACTGAAGCTTTCTTT. Translation gives CATSRERNTEAFF.

This clonotype was counted ten times or more. The rearrangement uses TRBV6-1 and TRBJ2-5, with D hard to call. The CDR3 runs to 13 residues. Trimming took 6 bases from V and 5 from J, leaving 13 bases between them. Per the germline V gene, CDR1 is MNHNS and CDR2 is SASEGT. CDR3 region: CASRLTHRETQYF. CDR3 DNA sequence: TGTGCCAGCAGGCTGACTCATCGGGAGACCCAGTACTTC.

Regarding this clonotype: A much larger clone differs by one base, so this may be a read error. This CDR3 fails to terminate in the conserved phenylalanine or tryptophan, so it likely reflects a read error. The V and J genes are TRBV5-1 and TRBJ2-7; the D is unclear. This CDR3 is built from 13 residues. Germline V lookup: CDR1 SGHRS, CDR2 YFSETQ. The CDR3, as DNA: TGTGCCAGCAGCGTCCGAGGATCCTACGAGCAGTACCTC. Its protein is CASSVRGSYEQYL.

The J gene is TRBJ2-7, the V gene TRBV29-1; 7 bases align to TRBD1. Trimming removed 7 bases from V and 3 bases from J; junction bases left unmatched: 3. The CDR3 length is 11 residues. The V gene's germline CDR1 is SQVTM and CDR2 ANQGSEA. The CDR3 reads CSANRGYEQYF. The CDR3 nucleotides are TGCAGCGCTAACAGGGGCTACGAGCAGTACTTC.

This chain connects TRBV2 to TRBJ2-1; 8 bases align to TRBD2. The germline CDR1 and CDR2 sequences are SNHLY and FYNNEI. The CDR3 is 16 residues long. Trimming took 2 bases from V and 8 from J; bases not matched to a gene: 11. The CDR3 loop is CASSENPSGSRYEQFF. In nucleotides, the CDR3 is TGTGCCAGCAGTGAAAATCCCAGCGGGAGTAGGTATGAGCAGTTCTTC.

This clonotype came up many times. The CDR3 DNA is TGCGCCAGCAGCTTGGGGGACTCAAACAATCAGCCCCAGCATTTT. This codes for CASSLGDSNNQPQHF. The chain employs TRBV5-1 and TRBJ1-5; tentatively, D is TRBD1 (5 bases). CDR1 and CDR2 (germline): SGHRS, YFSETQ. The CDR3 spans 15 residues. Trimming took 0 bases from V and 3 from J, leaving 10 bases between them.

The chain carries TRBV3-1 and TRBJ1-4, with a possible D match to TRBD1 (5 bases). Trimming pared 1 base from V and 8 bases from J, leaving 8 bases between. Per germline, CDR1 LGHDT and CDR2 YNNKEL (reference sequence). The CDR3 is 13 residues long. The CDR3 DNA is TGTGCCAGCAGCCAAGTGAGGGGCGAAAAACTGTTTTTT. Translated, it gives CASSQVRGEKLFF.

A remark on this clonotype: Germline is not matched at one junction end, which may reflect a read error. V gene TRBV7-9 combines with J gene TRBJ2-7; 7 bases map to TRBD1. Germline CDR1 reads SEHNR; CDR2 reads FQNEAQ (reference sequence). The CDR3 has 15 amino acids. CDR3 nucleotides: TGCGCCAGCAGCCAAGATGGGGCAGGGGGCTACGAGCAGTACTTC. Amino acids: CASSQDGAGGYEQYF.

For this clonotype: The final CDR3 position lacks the conserved phenylalanine or tryptophan, pointing to a likely read error. The limits of the CDR3 on the DNA are not certain, so only TCRdb's listed CDR3 is given. The genes are TRBV2 and TRBJ2-5; the DNA was not compared with TRBD1, the D call given in the table. Per the germline V gene, CDR1 is SNHLY and CDR2 is FYNNEI. From its first to its last residue, the CDR3 has 9 amino acids. This CDR3 is CASKSSPDT.

This clonotype was seen at least ten times. The chain joins TRBV10-3 to TRBJ1-6; no clear D. Germline V gene data show CDR1 as ENHRY and CDR2 as SYGVKD. Trimming cost V 2 bases and J 14 bases, with 13 bases left between them. This CDR3 comprises 13 residues. The CDR3: CAISERTLQTLHF. CDR3 bases: TGTGCCATCAGTGAGCGCACCCTCCAGACCCTCCACTTT.